This record looks at one TCR beta chain sequence and its context. Its antigen is not identified. This entry comes from a study of T cell responses to AZD1222 COVID-19 vaccine. Study-level findings and limits: Targets within unmutated variant regions were reportedly found for nearly half of spike-specific TCRs.

Data came from immunoSEQ multiplex PCR; TCRdb stores just in-frame clones and leaves some out. The table has fewer than 90,000 clones, about 88% seen once. Specimen: peripheral blood, collected 28 days after the second AZD1222 dose. This receptor was taken from an adult who received the AZD1222 COVID-19 vaccine.

This chain's CDR3 is CASSLAQVYGYTF. In DNA form, the CDR3 reads TGTGCCAGCAGCTTAGCACAGGTCTATGGCTACACCTTC. The chain is built from TRBV7-9 and TRBJ1-2, with D possibly being TRBD1 (5 bases). Germline loops: CDR1 SEHNR, CDR2 FQNEAQ (reference sequence). The CDR3 totals 13 residues. Trimming removed 0 bases from V and 4 bases from J, with 6 bases in between.